This TCR beta chain was captured in a study of shared clonotypes between healthy human individuals. This CDR3 region has 14 residues. V gave up 9 bases and J gave up 4 bases, with 18 bases separating them. The germline V gene encodes CDR1 LNHDA and CDR2 SQIVND (reference sequence). Clones were sequenced by immunoSEQ multiplex PCR, and TCRdb holds only the in-frame ones, with some missing. Of a few million clones in the sample, 90% to 95% are singletons; the top ten hold 0.39%. The receptor comes from a man between 18 and 29 years old in good health. Some clones in this sample may be carry-over from other donors' samples. V gene TRBV19 combines with J gene TRBJ1-1; D may be TRBD1 (6 bases). The sample consisted of naive CD4+ T cells from PBMCs. Stated subset: CD45RA+ positively selected. The CDR3 nucleotides read TGTGCCAGCAACCTCAGGGGTAGGCGCACTGAAGCTTTCTTT. It translates to CASNLRGRRTEAFF.